The clone carrying this T cell receptor (beta chain) has a handful of counts. Its antigen remains unidentified. This record belongs to a study of blood T cells in healthy people across ages. Notes on the study in general: PBMCs went unsorted, and a conclusive naive versus antigen-experienced comparison was therefore prevented. Roughly linearly, TCR beta diversity per million T cells fell as age increased.

Together with a sample-barcoded 5' primer, a J-beta primer mix was included in a second PCR lasting roughly 6 to 12 cycles. In TCRdb, the 5' RACE reads were re-called with MiXCR into one record per CDR3 protein. This sample carries hundreds of thousands of distinct CDR3 sequences, roughly 20% of them seen once, and the ten largest clones take approximately 20%. V gave up 4 bases and J gave up 0 bases; unmatched junction bases: 8. The CDR3 length is 17 residues. Sequenced sample: blood. The clonotype was recovered from a man aged 70 or older in good health. The chain uses TRBV12-3 or TRBV12-4 and TRBJ2-4, with 8 bases that match TRBD1. The CDR3 DNA is TGTGCCAGCAGTTCATCGAGGACAGGGCTAGCCAAAAACATTCAGTACTTC. Translating gives CASSSSRTGLAKNIQYF.